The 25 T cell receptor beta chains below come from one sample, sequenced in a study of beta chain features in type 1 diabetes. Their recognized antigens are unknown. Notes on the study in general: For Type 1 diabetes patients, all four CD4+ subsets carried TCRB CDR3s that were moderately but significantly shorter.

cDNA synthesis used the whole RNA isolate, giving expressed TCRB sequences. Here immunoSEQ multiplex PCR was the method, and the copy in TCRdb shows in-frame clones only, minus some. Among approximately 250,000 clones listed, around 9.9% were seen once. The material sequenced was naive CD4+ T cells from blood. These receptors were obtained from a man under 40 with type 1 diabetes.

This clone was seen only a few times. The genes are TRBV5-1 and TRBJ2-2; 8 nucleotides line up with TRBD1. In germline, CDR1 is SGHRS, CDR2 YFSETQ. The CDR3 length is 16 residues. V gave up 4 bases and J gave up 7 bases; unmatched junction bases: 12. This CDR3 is CASSDQSQGASGELFF. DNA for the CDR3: TGCGCCAGCAGCGACCAAAGCCAGGGGGCGAGCGGGGAGCTGTTTTTT.

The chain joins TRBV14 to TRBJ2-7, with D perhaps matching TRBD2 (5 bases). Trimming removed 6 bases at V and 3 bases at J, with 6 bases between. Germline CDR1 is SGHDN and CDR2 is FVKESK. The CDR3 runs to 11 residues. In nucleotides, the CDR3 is TGTGCCAGCAGTGACTACTACGAGCAGTACTTC. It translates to CASSDYYEQYF.

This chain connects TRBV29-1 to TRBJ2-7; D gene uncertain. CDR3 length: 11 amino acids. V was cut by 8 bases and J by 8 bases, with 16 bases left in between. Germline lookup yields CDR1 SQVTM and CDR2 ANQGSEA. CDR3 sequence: CSPGPELKQYF. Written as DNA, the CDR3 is TGCAGCCCAGGCCCCGAATTAAAGCAGTACTTC.

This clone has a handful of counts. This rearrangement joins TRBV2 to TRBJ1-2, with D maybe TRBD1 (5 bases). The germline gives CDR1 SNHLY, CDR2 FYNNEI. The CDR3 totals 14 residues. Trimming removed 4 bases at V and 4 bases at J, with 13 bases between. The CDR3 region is CASSGGQGIYGYTF. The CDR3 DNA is TGTGCCAGCAGTGGTGGGCAGGGAATCTATGGCTACACCTTC.

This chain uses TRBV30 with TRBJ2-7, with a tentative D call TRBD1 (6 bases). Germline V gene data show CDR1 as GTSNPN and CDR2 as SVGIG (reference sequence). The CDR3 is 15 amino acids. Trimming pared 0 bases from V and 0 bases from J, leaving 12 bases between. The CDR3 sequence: CAWSVGRTVSYEQYF. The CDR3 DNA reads TGTGCCTGGAGTGTGGGACGGACAGTCTCCTACGAGCAGTACTTC.

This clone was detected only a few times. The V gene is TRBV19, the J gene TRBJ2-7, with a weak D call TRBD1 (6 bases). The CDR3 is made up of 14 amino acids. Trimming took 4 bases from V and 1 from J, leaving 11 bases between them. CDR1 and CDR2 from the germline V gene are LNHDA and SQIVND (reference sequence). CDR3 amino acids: CASSRWGPSYEQYF. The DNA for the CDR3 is TGTGCCAGTAGTAGATGGGGGCCATCCTACGAGCAGTACTTC.

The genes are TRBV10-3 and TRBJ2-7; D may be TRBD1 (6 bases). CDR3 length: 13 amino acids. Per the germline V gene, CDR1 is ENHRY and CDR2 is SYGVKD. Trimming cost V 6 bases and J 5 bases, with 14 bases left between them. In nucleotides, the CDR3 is TGTGCCATCAGGGGGTCAGGGGTCCACGAGCAGTACTTC. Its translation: CAIRGSGVHEQYF.

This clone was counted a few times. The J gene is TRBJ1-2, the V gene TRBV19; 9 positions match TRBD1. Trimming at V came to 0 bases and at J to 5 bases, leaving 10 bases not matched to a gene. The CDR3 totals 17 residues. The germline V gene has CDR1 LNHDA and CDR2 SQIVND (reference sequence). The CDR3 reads CASSIDLGTGRRYGYTF. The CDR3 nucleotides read TGTGCCAGTAGTATAGATCTGGGGACAGGGAGGCGTTATGGCTACACCTTC.

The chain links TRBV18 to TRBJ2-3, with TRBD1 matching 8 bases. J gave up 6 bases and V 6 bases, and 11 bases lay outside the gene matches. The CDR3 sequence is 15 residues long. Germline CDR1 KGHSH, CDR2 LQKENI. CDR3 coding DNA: TGTGCCAGCTCTCCAGGGACAGGTTCGATCGATACGCAGTATTTT. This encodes CASSPGTGSIDTQYF.

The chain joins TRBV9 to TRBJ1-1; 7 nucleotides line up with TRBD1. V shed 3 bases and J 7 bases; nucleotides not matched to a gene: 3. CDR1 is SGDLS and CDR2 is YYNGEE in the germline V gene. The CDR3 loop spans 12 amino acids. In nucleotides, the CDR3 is TGTGCCAGCAGCGGGGCAGGGGGTGAAGCTTTCTTT. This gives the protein CASSGAGGEAFF.

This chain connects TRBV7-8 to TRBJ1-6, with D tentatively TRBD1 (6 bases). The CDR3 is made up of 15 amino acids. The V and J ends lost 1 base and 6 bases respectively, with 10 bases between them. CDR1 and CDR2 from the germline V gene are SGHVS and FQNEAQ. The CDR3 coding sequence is TGTGCCAGCAGCTTAGAGGGGACAATTAATTCACCCCTCCACTTT. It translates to CASSLEGTINSPLHF.

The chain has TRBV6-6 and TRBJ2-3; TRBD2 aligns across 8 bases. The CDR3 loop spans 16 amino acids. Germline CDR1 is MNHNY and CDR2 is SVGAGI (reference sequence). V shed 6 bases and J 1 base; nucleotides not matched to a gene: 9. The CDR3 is CASRLVAGGGTDTQYF. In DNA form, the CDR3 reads TGTGCCAGCAGACTCGTTGCGGGGGGAGGCACAGATACGCAGTATTTT.

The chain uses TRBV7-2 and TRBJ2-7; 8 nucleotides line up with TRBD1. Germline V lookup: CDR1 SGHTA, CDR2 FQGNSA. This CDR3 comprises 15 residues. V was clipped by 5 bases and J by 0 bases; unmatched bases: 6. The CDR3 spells CASSEQGGHSYEQYF. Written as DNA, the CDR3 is TGTGCCAGCAGCGAACAGGGGGGCCACTCCTACGAGCAGTACTTC.

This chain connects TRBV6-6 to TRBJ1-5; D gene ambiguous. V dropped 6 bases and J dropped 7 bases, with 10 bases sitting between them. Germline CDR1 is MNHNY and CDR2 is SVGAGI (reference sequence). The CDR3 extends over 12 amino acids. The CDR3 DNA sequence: TGTGCCAGCAGACGGCCGGGGCAGCCCCAGCATTTT. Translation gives CASRRPGQPQHF.

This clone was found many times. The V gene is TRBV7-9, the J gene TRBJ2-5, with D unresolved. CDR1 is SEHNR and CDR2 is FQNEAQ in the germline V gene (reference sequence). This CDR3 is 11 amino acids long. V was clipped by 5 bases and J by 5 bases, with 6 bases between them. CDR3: CASSPRETQYF. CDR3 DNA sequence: TGTGCCAGCAGCCCCCGGGAGACCCAGTACTTC.

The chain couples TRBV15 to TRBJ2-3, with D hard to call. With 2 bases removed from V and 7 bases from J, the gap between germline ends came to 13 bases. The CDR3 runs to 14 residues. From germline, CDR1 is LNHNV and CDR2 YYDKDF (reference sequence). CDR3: CATSRSVLTNTQYF. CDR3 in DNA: TGTGCCACCAGCAGATCAGTACTAACCAATACGCAGTATTTT.

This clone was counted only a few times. CDR3 loop: CAWSVSGTQRGYTF. In nucleotides, the CDR3 is TGTGCCTGGAGTGTTTCCGGGACACAAAGGGGCTACACCTTC. This sequence joins TRBV30 and TRBJ1-2; possibly TRBD1 for D (6 bases). The CDR3 length is 14 residues. Germline lookup yields CDR1 GTSNPN and CDR2 SVGIG (reference sequence). The V end lost 0 bases, the J end lost 8 bases, and 16 bases lay between the germline ends.

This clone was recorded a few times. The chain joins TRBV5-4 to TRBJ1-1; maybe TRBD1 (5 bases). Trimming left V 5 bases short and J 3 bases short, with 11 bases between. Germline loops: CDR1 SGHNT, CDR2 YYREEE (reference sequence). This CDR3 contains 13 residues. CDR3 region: CASRLIGDTEAFF. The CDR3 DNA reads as TGTGCCAGCAGGTTGATAGGGGACACTGAAGCTTTCTTT.

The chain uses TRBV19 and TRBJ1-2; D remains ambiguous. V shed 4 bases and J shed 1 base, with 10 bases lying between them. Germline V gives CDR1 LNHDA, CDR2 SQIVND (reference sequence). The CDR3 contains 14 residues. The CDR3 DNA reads TGTGCCAGTAGTAGGGCAGGACTTAACTATGGCTACACCTTC. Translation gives CASSRAGLNYGYTF.

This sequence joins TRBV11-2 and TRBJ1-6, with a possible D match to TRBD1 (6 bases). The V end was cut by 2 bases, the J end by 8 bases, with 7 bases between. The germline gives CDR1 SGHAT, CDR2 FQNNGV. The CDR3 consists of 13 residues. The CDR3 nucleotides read TGTGCCAGCAGCTTACCAGGGGATTCACCCCTCCACTTT. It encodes CASSLPGDSPLHF.

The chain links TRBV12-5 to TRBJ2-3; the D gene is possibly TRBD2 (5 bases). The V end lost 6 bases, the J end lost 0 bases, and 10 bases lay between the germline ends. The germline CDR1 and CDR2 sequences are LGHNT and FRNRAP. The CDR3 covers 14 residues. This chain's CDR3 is CASGPGSSTDTQYF. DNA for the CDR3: TGTGCTAGTGGCCCGGGAAGCAGCACAGATACGCAGTATTTT. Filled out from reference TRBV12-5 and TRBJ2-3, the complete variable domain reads DARVTQTPRHKVTEMGQEVTMRCQPILGHNTVFWYRQTMMQGLELLAYFRNRAPLDDSGMPKDRFSAEMPDATLATLKIQPSEPRDSAVYFCASGPGSSTDTQYFGPGTRLTVL.

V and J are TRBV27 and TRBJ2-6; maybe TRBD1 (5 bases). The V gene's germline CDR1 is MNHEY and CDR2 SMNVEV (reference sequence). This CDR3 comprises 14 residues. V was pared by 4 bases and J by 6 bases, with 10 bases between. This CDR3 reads CASSWGSEANVLTF. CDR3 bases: TGTGCCAGCAGTTGGGGCAGTGAGGCCAACGTCCTGACTTTC.

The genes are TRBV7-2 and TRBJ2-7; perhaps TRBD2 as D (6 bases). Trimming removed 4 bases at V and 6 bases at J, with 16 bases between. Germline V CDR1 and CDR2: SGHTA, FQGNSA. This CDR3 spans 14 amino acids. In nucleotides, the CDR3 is TGTGCCAGCAGCTCACGCCAGGACTATTCCGAGCAGTACTTC. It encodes CASSSRQDYSEQYF. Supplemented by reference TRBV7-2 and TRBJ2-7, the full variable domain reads GAGVSQSPSNKVTEKGKDVELRCDPISGHTALYWYRQSLGQGLEFLIYFQGNSAPDKSGLPSDRFSAERTGGSVSTLTIQRTQQEDSAVYLCASSSRQDYSEQYFGPGTRLTVT.

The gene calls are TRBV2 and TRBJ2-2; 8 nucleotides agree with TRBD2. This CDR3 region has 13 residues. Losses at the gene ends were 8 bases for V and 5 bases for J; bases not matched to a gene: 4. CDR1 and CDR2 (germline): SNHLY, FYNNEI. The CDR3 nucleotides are TGTGCCAGCGCTAGCGGGTGGACCGGGGAGCTGTTTTTT. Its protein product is CASASGWTGELFF. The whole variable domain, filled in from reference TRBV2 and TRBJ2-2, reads EPEVTQTPSHQVTQMGQEVILRCVPISNHLYFYWYRQILGQKVEFLVSFYNNEISEKSEIFDDQFSVERPDGSNFTLKIRSTKLEDSAMYFCASASGWTGELFFGEGSRLTVL.

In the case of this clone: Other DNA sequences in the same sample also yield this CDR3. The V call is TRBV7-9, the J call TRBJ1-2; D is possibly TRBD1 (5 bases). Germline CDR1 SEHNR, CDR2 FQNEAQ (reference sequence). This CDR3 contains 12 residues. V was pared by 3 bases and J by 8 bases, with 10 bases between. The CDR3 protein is CASSLSGEGYTF. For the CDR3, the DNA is TGTGCCAGCAGCTTGTCGGGGGAAGGCTACACCTTC.